This T cell receptor (beta chain) was found in a study of cytomegalovirus exposure and HLA in healthy donors. PCR used 60 Vbeta primers and 13 Jbeta primers. Here immunoSEQ multiplex PCR was the method, and the copy in TCRdb shows in-frame clones only, minus some. The data show a few hundred thousand clones, with more than 80% seen just once and 2.5% to 3% held by the top ten. Germline loops: CDR1 SEHNR, CDR2 FQNEAQ (reference sequence). This CDR3 comprises 8 residues. The sample comprised PBMCs. The origin of this receptor is a man aged 25 to 45 in good health and CMV-seronegative. The rearrangement uses TRBV7-9 and TRBJ2-1; TRBD2 might be the D (6 bases). This chain's CDR3 is CRGNEQFF. In DNA form, the CDR3 reads TGTCGGGGGAATGAGCAGTTCTTC.